The rows below give T cell receptor beta chains drawn from one sample of a study of cytomegalovirus exposure and HLA in healthy donors. Produced via immunoSEQ multiplex PCR; TCRdb's table is partial and in-frame only. The data show over 80,000 clones, with roughly four fifths seen just once and over 3% held by the top ten. Sequencing used PBMCs. The receptor source for this set is a man in his forties in good health and CMV-seronegative. The CDR3 runs from the conserved cysteine through the conserved F or W. Each record gives: clone size, D gene, J gene, V gene, CDR3 protein, CDR3 DNA. D genes are given only for firm matches. Not every row has a clone size; where given, it reads once, few, many or a size class.

>few|NA|TRBJ2-5|TRBV5-4
CASSLFLGETQYF
TGTGCCAGCAGCTTGTTTCTGGGCGAGACCCAGTACTTC
>NA|NA|TRBJ2-7|TRBV5-1
CASSSRQGGGYEQYF
TGCGCCAGCAGCTCCCGACAGGGAGGAGGCTACGAGCAGTACTTC
>few|NA|TRBJ1-4|TRBV9
CASSGEQGLFEKLFF
TGTGCCAGCAGCGGAGAACAGGGTTTGTTTGAAAAACTGTTTTTT
>NA|TRBD1|TRBJ2-7|TRBV6-1
CASTATGSYEQYF
TGTGCCAGCACCGCGACAGGGTCCTACGAGCAGTACTTC
>NA|TRBD2|TRBJ2-3|TRBV6-5
CASSYRAGATTDTQYF
TGTGCCAGCAGTTACCGAGCGGGGGCCACCACAGATACGCAGTATTTT
>NA|NA|TRBJ1-1|TRBV7-6
CASSERGKQGTNTEAFF
TGTGCCAGCAGTGAGAGAGGCAAACAGGGAACGAACACTGAAGCTTTCTTT
>once|TRBD1|TRBJ2-7|TRBV9
CASSRKPGQNYEQYF
TGTGCCAGCAGCAGGAAGCCGGGACAGAACTACGAGCAGTACTTC
>NA|NA|TRBJ2-1|TRBV18
CASSERGDNEQFF
TGTGCCAGCTCCGAACGGGGAGACAATGAGCAGTTCTTC
>NA|NA|TRBJ1-2|TRBV5-4
CASTRTGNYGYTF
TGTGCCAGTACGAGAACAGGGAACTATGGCTACACCTTC
>NA|TRBD1|TRBJ1-3|TRBV7-2
CASSSGTVSGNTIYF
TGTGCCAGCAGCTCCGGGACAGTCTCTGGAAACACCATATATTTT
>NA|TRBD1|TRBJ1-1|TRBV7-2
CASSLGGQGWEAFF
TGTGCCAGCAGCTTAGGTGGACAGGGGTGGGAAGCTTTCTTT
>NA|TRBD1|TRBJ1-6|TRBV6-5
CASSAGQNYNSPLHF
TGTGCCAGCAGTGCGGGACAGAACTATAATTCACCCCTCCACTTT
>once|TRBD1|TRBJ2-7|TRBV7-9
CASSLSAGGYEQYF
TGTGCCAGCAGCTTATCGGCAGGGGGATACGAGCAGTACTTC
>NA|TRBD2|TRBJ2-5|TRBV5-6
CASRETSGVETQYF
TGTGCCAGCAGGGAGACTAGCGGGGTTGAGACCCAGTACTTC
>NA|TRBD1|TRBJ1-2|TRBV10-3
CAIAGQGANYGYTF
TGTGCCATAGCGGGACAGGGAGCTAACTATGGCTACACCTTC
>NA|NA|TRBJ1-5|TRBV4-1
CASSLRIGQPQHF
TGCGCCAGCAGCCTACGTATCGGGCAGCCCCAGCATTTT
>NA|TRBD1|TRBJ2-5|TRBV15
CATSDTGVPQETQYF
TGTGCCACCAGCGACACAGGGGTACCTCAAGAGACCCAGTACTTC
>few|TRBD2|TRBJ2-3|TRBV19
CASSKAQLAGEDTDTQYF
TGTGCCAGTAGTAAGGCCCAACTAGCGGGGGAGGACACAGATACGCAGTATTTT
>NA|NA|TRBJ2-3|TRBV4-2
CASSQDTGVSATDTQYF
TGTGCCAGCAGCCAAGACACGGGGGTGAGTGCCACAGATACGCAGTATTTT
>NA|NA|TRBJ1-1|TRBV28
CASSNPGEAFF
TGTGCCAGCAGTAATCCAGGGGAAGCTTTCTTT
>NA|TRBD1|TRBJ2-1|TRBV5-1
CASSLGWDRGYNEQFF
TGCGCCAGCAGCCTCGGATGGGACAGGGGCTACAATGAGCAGTTCTTC
>NA|TRBD1|TRBJ1-1|TRBV18
CASSPIRDRGRVNTEAFF
TGTGCCAGCTCACCGATCCGGGACAGGGGGCGCGTTAACACTGAAGCTTTCTTT
>few|NA|TRBJ1-1|TRBV7-9
CASRATPTAVWTEAFF
TGTGCCAGCCGTGCCACGCCGACAGCTGTATGGACTGAAGCTTTCTTT
>NA|TRBD1|TRBJ2-5|TRBV30
CAWSLGTGPVETQYF
TGTGCCTGGAGCTTAGGGACAGGGCCCGTGGAGACCCAGTACTTC
>NA|TRBD1|TRBJ1-5|TRBV7-8
CASSSNLGQGAYSNQPQHF
TGTGCCAGCAGCTCAAACCTTGGACAGGGGGCGTATAGCAATCAGCCCCAGCATTTT
>NA|TRBD2|TRBJ2-7|TRBV7-6
CASSLGLGDEQYF
TGTGCCAGCAGCTTGGGACTAGGAGACGAGCAGTACTTC
>NA|NA|TRBJ1-2|TRBV21-1
CASSLRDRWIYGYTF
TGTGCCAGCAGCCTGCGGGACAGGTGGATCTATGGCTACACCTTC
>NA|NA|TRBJ1-6|TRBV19
CASSIGHSPLHF
TGTGCCAGTAGTATTGGCCATTCACCCCTCCACTTT
>NA|NA|TRBJ2-1|TRBV29-1
CSVEGRSDLSDEQFF
TGCAGCGTCGAAGGGAGGTCAGACCTCTCGGATGAGCAGTTCTTC
>NA|NA|TRBJ1-1|TRBV21-1
CASSAHRGLNTEAFF
TGTGCCAGCAGCGCACACAGGGGATTGAACACTGAAGCTTTCTTT
>few|NA|TRBJ1-5|TRBV28
CASSPHPGRGGNQPQHF
TGTGCCAGCAGTCCTCACCCGGGCAGGGGAGGGAATCAGCCCCAGCATTTT
>NA|NA|TRBJ2-7|TRBV6-1
CASRGLRSSYEQYF
TGTGCCAGCAGGGGACTCAGGAGCTCCTACGAGCAGTACTTC
>NA|TRBD2|TRBJ2-2|TRBV5-4
CASSLGLAGDAGELFF
TGTGCCAGCAGCTTGGGACTAGCGGGGGATGCCGGGGAGCTGTTTTTT
>NA|TRBD1|TRBJ1-6|TRBV6-6
CASSYEGGEFNSPLHF
TGTGCCAGCAGTTACGAAGGGGGCGAGTTTAATTCACCCCTCCACTTT
>NA|TRBD1|TRBJ2-7|TRBV7-2
CASSLLGRGSYEQYF
TGTGCCAGCAGCTTGCTAGGCAGGGGGTCCTACGAGCAGTACTTC
>few|TRBD1|TRBJ1-1|TRBV20-1
CSAMDRVQAFF
TGCAGTGCAATGGACAGGGTGCAGGCTTTCTTT
>NA|NA|TRBJ1-6|TRBV27
CASSFRAGANNSPLHF
TGTGCCAGCAGTTTTCGGGCAGGGGCTAATAATTCACCCCTCCACTTT
>NA|NA|TRBJ2-5|TRBV5-4
CASSLGPIVGNQETQYF
TGTGCCAGCAGCTTGGGCCCGATCGTCGGGAACCAAGAGACCCAGTACTTC
>few|NA|TRBJ1-5|TRBV7-2
CASTWGGEMAF
TGTGCCAGCACGTGGGGGGGGGAGATGGCTTTT
>NA|NA|TRBJ1-2|TRBV6-5
CASGAGNGYTF
TGTGCCAGCGGGGCAGGAAATGGCTACACCTTC
>once|NA|TRBJ2-5|TRBV4-1
CASSQAPGRETQYF
TGCGCCAGCAGCCAAGCTCCGGGGAGGGAGACCCAGTACTTC
>NA|NA|TRBJ2-7|TRBV19
CASRTGPGTVNEQYF
TGTGCCAGTAGGACAGGTCCTGGCACGGTGAACGAGCAGTACTTC
>NA|TRBD1|TRBJ1-3|TRBV27
CASSPNRDSGNTIYF
TGTGCCAGCAGTCCAAATCGGGACAGTGGAAACACCATATATTTT